This T cell receptor (beta chain) was captured by sequencing in a study of CD8+ T cells in alopecia areata (dated by TCRdb to 2017 to 2018). About the investigation overall: The treated patients took part in an open-label pilot trial in which moderate-to-severe alopecia areata was treated with oral tofacitinib at 5 to 10 mg twice daily. Patients received tofacitinib for 6 to 18 months and were then followed off drug for 6 months to check for delayed response and recurrence. Patients on tofacitinib were biopsied at baseline and after 4 and 24 weeks of treatment, and several of the patients also had a later scalp biopsy. Human TCRbeta sequencing covered scalp tissue and sorted CD4+ and CD8+ peripheral blood T cells from patchy and totalis/universalis alopecia areata patients and healthy controls. TCRbeta CDR3 regions were amplified by immunoSEQ multiplex PCR using 35 Vbeta forward and 13 Jbeta reverse primers. The RNA source kit depended on sample type: the PAXgene miRNA kit for fixed scalp, the miRNeasy kit for PBMCs, and the RNeasy kit for mouse skin. Scalp clonality was compared among normal scalp (n=4), patchy alopecia areata scalp (n=8), and alopecia totalis/universalis scalp (n=8). High-throughput TCRbeta sequencing was used to examine T cell clonal expansion in alopecia areata in both the C3H/HeJ mouse model and human patients. Beyond this particular receptor, the publication reports: Unlike mouse skin, which is dominated by gammadelta T cells, normal human skin has resident alphabeta T cells that are also sequenced, and this complicates analysis of the scalp TCR repertoire. Compared with normal scalp, lesional scalp, particularly in alopecia totalis/universalis, had higher clonality and more expanded CD8+ clones, which suggests antigenic drive. Shared TCR sequences between patients were less evident than in mice, which may be partly attributable to HLA diversity in the patient population.

The sample's time point label, decoded: baseline before oral tofacitinib. From alopecia areata patients, peripheral blood was collected along with lesional scalp punch biopsies. PBMCs were separated by density centrifugation and stained for CD3, CD4 and CD8, after which CD4+ and CD8+ T cells were sorted on a FACSAria. The method behind the library was the immunoSEQ multiplex PCR assay. RNA was extracted from all samples and reverse transcribed into cDNA as template for TCR sequencing. First-strand cDNA was synthesized using SuperScript III with a 2:1 mix of oligo-dT and random hexamers. Amplification bias was assessed with a synthetic immune receptor repertoire, and residual bias was removed computationally. The paper's processing steps were these. Raw reads were preprocessed to remove errors, and CDR3 was defined according to IMGT conventions as the region from the conserved cysteine to phenylalanine. Clonality was computed as 1 minus the Shannon entropy, with the entropy normalized by log2 of the number of productive unique TCRs. CD4 or CD8 identity of scalp clones was inferred by cross-referencing scalp TCRbeta sequences with sorted blood CD4 and CD8 repertoires. Entries here come from immuneACCESS through TCRdb and include only in-frame sequences with V and J called. Some clones fail to appear in such tables; in the studies checked, an unresolved V gene covers under half of the shortfall, and the cause of the remainder is unknown. The V and J calls and clone size were taken over from that table, and D and trimming were inferred from the DNA. The sample yields some 170,000 clones; 59% were counted once. The ten largest clones take up 14% to 15% of the sample.

This clone has just a few counts. Its antigen is currently not known. No qualities accompany the bases; no much larger clone lies one base away. The same CDR3 arises from other DNA sequences in this sample as well. Trimming removed 0 bases from V and 5 bases from J, leaving 8 bases between the germline ends. The CDR3, from cysteine to phenylalanine, totals 13 residues. Only the CDR3 part of the read is kept: 39 bases, read in frame from the first base. The germline V gene yields SGHRS for CDR1 and YFSETQ for CDR2. This chain is built from TRBV5-1 and TRBJ2-5; the D gene is possibly TRBD1, with 5 bases matching. This clonotype originated in a human donor with alopecia areata. The material was CD4+ T cells sorted from blood, obtained at week 0. The CDR3: CASSLGGRETQYF. The DNA sequence is given as TGCGCCAGCAGCTTGGGGGGCCGCGAGACCCAGTACTTC.